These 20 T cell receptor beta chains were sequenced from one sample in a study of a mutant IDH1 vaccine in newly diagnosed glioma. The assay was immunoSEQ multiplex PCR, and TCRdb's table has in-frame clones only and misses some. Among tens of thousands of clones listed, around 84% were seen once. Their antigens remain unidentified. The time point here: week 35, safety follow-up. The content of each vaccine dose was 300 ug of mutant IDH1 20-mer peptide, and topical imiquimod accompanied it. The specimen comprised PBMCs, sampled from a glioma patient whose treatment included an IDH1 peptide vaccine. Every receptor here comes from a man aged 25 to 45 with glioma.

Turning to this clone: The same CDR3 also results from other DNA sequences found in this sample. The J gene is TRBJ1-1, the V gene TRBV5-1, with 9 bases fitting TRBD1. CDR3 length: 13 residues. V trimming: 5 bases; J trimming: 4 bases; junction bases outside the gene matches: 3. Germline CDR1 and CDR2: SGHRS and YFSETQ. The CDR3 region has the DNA TGCGCCAGCAGTCTGACAGGGGGCACTGAAGCTTTCTTT. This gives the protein CASSLTGGTEAFF.

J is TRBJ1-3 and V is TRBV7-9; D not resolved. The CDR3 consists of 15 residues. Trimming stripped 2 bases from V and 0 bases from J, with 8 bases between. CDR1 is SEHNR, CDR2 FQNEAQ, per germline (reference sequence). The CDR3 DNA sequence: TGTGCCAGCAGCTTATCTTTTATCTCTGGAAACACCATATATTTT. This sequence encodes CASSLSFISGNTIYF.

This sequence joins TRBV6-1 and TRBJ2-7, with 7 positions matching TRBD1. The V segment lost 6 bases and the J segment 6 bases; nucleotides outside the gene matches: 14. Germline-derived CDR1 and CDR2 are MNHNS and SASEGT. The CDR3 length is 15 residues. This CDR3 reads CASRDINRGGGEQYF. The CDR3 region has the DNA TGTGCCAGCAGGGACATCAACAGGGGCGGAGGCGAGCAGTACTTC.

CDR3 nucleotide sequence: TGTGCCAGCAGCTTGGGGATTGAAGAGACCCAGTACTTC. Its translation: CASSLGIEETQYF. The chain carries TRBV5-8 and TRBJ2-5; D unresolved. The germline gives CDR1 SGHTS, CDR2 YDEGEE. The CDR3 is 13 amino acids. V was shortened by 0 bases and J by 3 bases, with 6 bases between the two germline ends.

CDR3 loop: CASRRLAGKNIQYF. In DNA form, the CDR3 reads TGTGCCAGCAGGCGCCTAGCAGGGAAAAACATTCAGTACTTC. This chain links TRBV2 with TRBJ2-4, with D perhaps being TRBD1 or TRBD2 (5 bases each). V dropped 6 bases and J dropped 4 bases, with 13 bases sitting between them. Germline V CDR1 and CDR2: SNHLY, FYNNEI. The length of the CDR3 is 14 residues.

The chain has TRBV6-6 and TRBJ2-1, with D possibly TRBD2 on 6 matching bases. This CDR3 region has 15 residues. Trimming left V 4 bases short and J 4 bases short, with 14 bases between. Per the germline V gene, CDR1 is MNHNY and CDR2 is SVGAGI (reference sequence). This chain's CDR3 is CASSSLGSQYNEQFF. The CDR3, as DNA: TGTGCCAGCAGTTCCCTCGGGAGTCAGTACAATGAGCAGTTCTTC.

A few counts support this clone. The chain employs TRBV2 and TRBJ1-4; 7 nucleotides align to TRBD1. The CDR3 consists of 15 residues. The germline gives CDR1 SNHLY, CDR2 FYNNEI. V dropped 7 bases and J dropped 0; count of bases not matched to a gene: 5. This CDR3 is CASMGTVATNEKLFF. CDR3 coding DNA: TGTGCCAGCATGGGGACAGTGGCAACTAATGAAAAACTGTTTTTT.

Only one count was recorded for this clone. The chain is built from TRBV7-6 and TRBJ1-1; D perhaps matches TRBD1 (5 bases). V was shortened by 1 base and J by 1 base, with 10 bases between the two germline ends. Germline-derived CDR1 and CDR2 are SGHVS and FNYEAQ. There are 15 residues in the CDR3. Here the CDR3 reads CASSLGGSANTEAFF. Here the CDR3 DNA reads TGTGCCAGCAGCTTAGGGGGGTCAGCGAACACTGAAGCTTTCTTT.

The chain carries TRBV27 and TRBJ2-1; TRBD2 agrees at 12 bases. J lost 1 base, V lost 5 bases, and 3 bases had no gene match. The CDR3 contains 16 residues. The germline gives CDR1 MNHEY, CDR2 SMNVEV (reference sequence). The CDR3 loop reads CASSPGTSGSYNEQFF. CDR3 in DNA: TGTGCCAGCAGTCCGGGGACTAGCGGGTCCTACAATGAGCAGTTCTTC.

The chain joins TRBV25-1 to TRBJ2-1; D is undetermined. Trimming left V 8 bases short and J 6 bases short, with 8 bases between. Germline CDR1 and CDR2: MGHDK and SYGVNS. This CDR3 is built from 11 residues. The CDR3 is CASAHSNEQFF. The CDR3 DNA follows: TGTGCCAGCGCACACTCCAATGAGCAGTTCTTC.

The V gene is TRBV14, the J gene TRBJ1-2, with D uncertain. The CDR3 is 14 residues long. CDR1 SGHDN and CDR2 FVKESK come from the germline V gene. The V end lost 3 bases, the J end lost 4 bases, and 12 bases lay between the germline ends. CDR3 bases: TGTGCCAGCAGCCAGGGCAGCCCGTTCTATGGCTACACCTTC. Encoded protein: CASSQGSPFYGYTF.

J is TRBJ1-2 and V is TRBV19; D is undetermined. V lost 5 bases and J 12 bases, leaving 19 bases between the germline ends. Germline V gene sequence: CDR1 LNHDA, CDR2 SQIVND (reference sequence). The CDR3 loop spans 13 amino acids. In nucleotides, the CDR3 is TGTGCCAGTAGTTTACCGACGGGGAGTGCCAACACCTTC. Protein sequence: CASSLPTGSANTF.

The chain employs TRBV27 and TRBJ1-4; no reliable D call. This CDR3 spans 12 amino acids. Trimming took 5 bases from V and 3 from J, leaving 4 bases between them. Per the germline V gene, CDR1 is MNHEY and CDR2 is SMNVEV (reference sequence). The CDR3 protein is CASSLPNEKLFF. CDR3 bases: TGTGCCAGCAGTCTTCCTAATGAAAAACTGTTTTTT.

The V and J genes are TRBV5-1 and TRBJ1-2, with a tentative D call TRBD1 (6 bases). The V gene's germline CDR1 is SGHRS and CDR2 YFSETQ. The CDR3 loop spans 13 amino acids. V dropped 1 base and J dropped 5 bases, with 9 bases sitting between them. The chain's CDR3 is CASSLQQGYGYTF. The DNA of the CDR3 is TGCGCCAGCAGCTTGCAACAGGGTTATGGCTACACCTTC.

The CDR3 reads CASRVGGRTEAFF. For the CDR3, the DNA is TGTGCCAGCAGAGTCGGGGGGCGCACTGAAGCTTTCTTT. This sequence joins TRBV6-5 and TRBJ1-1; D is possibly TRBD1 (6 bases). V was shortened by 6 bases and J by 4 bases, with 12 bases between the two germline ends. CDR1 and CDR2 (germline): MNHEY, SVGAGI. The CDR3 spans 13 residues.

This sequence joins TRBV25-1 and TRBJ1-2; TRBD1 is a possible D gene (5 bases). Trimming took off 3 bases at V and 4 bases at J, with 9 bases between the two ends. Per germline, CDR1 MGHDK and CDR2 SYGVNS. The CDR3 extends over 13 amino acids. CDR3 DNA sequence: TGTGCCAGCAGTGACCAGGGACGCTATGGCTACACCTTC. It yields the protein CASSDQGRYGYTF.

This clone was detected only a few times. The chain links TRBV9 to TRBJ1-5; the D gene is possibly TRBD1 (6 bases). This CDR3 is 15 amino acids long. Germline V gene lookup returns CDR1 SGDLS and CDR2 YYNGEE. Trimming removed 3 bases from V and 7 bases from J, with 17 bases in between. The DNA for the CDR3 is TGTGCCAGCAGCGCCGGAACAGGGTTGGGCCAGCCCCAGCATTTT. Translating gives CASSAGTGLGQPQHF.

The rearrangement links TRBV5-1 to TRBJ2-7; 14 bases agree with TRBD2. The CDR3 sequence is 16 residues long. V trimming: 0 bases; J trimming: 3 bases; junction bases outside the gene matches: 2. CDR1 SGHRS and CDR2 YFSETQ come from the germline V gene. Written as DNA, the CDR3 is TGCGCCAGCAGCTTGGCCGGGACTAGCGGGAGCTACGAGCAGTACTTC. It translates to CASSLAGTSGSYEQYF.

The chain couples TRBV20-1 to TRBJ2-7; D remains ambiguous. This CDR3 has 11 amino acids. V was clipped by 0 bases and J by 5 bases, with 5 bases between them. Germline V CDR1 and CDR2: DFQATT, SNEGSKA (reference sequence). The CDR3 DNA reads TGCAGTGCTAGAGACAGCCACGAGCAGTACTTC. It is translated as CSARDSHEQYF.

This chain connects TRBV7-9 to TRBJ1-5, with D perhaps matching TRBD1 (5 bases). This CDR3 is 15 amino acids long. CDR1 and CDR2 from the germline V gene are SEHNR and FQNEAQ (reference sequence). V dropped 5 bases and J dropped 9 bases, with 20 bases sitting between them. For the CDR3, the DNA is TGTGCCAGCAGCCCAACATCAGGGCCGGTGCGGCCCCAGCATTTT. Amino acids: CASSPTSGPVRPQHF.